What follows are 9 T cell receptor beta chains derived from one specimen sequenced in a study of T cell responses to AZD1222 COVID-19 vaccine. TCRdb keeps only in-frame clones here, not all; method: immunoSEQ multiplex PCR. The table has some 110,000 clones, 86% seen once. Material: peripheral blood, obtained 28 days after the second AZD1222 dose. The origin of the receptors is an adult who received the AZD1222 COVID-19 vaccine.

Note on this clone: The same CDR3 arises from other DNA sequences in this sample as well. The chain recombines TRBV5-4 with TRBJ1-1, with 11 bases fitting TRBD1. The germline gives CDR1 SGHNT, CDR2 YYREEE (reference sequence). J gave up 1 base and V 3 bases, and 5 bases lay outside the gene matches. The CDR3 extends over 16 amino acids. The DNA for the CDR3 is TGTGCCAGCAGCTCCGGACAGGGGGCTAGGAACACTGAAGCTTTCTTT. The encoded protein is CASSSGQGARNTEAFF.

This clone was seen a handful of times. The CDR3 DNA is TGTGCCAGCAGCTTACAGGATCAGGAGCCCCAGCATTTT. The encoded protein is CASSLQDQEPQHF. J is TRBJ1-5 and V is TRBV7-9, with D hard to call. V was clipped by 2 bases and J by 8 bases, with 10 bases between them. The CDR3 extends over 13 amino acids. Per the germline V gene, CDR1 is SEHNR and CDR2 is FQNEAQ (reference sequence).

The chain combines TRBV7-9 with TRBJ2-7; 7 nucleotides agree with TRBD1. This CDR3 is built from 14 residues. The V segment lost 2 bases and the J segment 7 bases; nucleotides outside the gene matches: 8. Germline CDR1 is SEHNR and CDR2 is FQNEAQ (reference sequence). The CDR3 here is CASSLNKGAGEQYF. The DNA for the CDR3 is TGTGCCAGCAGCTTAAATAAGGGGGCGGGTGAGCAGTACTTC.

J is TRBJ1-4 and V is TRBV18, with no clear D. V dropped 3 bases and J dropped 8 bases, with 7 bases sitting between them. CDR3 length equals 12 residues. Germline V CDR1 and CDR2: KGHSH, LQKENI. For the CDR3, the DNA is TGTGCCAGCTCACCCCCCGGAGAAAAACTGTTTTTT. Translating gives CASSPPGEKLFF.

The chain has TRBV2 and TRBJ2-1; the D gene is possibly TRBD2 (5 bases). Trimming left V 5 bases short and J 0 bases short, with 11 bases between. The CDR3 covers 15 residues. The germline V gene encodes CDR1 SNHLY and CDR2 FYNNEI. The chain's CDR3 is CASSIDLASYNEQFF. CDR3 nucleotide sequence: TGTGCCAGCAGTATTGATCTAGCCTCCTACAATGAGCAGTTCTTC.

The rearrangement links TRBV19 to TRBJ2-6; D remains unclear. Germline CDR1 is LNHDA and CDR2 is SQIVND (reference sequence). The V end lost 3 bases, the J end lost 0 bases, and 3 bases lay between the germline ends. This CDR3 contains 14 residues. The DNA for the CDR3 is TGTGCCAGTAGTATTGCCTCTGGGGCCAACGTCCTGACTTTC. It codes for CASSIASGANVLTF.

This clone is medium-sized in the sample. The rearrangement joins TRBV7-9 to TRBJ2-7; D might be TRBD1 or TRBD2, each matching 6 bases. V lost 5 bases and J 7 bases, leaving 15 bases between the germline ends. The CDR3 contains 13 residues. The germline V gene has CDR1 SEHNR and CDR2 FQNEAQ (reference sequence). The DNA for the CDR3 is TGTGCCAGCAGCGAATACCGGGGGCAGGAGCAGTACTTC. Its protein product is CASSEYRGQEQYF.

This clone was seen more than once but under ten times. The V gene is TRBV10-3, the J gene TRBJ1-1; 8 bases are a match to TRBD1. The V segment lost 2 bases and the J segment 7 bases; nucleotides outside the gene matches: 6. The CDR3 length is 14 residues. Germline V gene lookup returns CDR1 ENHRY and CDR2 SYGVKD. This chain's CDR3 is CAISETGGIIEAFF. CDR3 nucleotide sequence: TGTGCCATCAGTGAGACAGGGGGGATTATTGAAGCTTTCTTT.

This clone qualifies as large. The chain has TRBV7-9 and TRBJ2-3; D not certain. The CDR3 spans 12 residues. The germline V and J ends were trimmed by 2 bases and 5 bases, with 5 bases remaining between them. The germline CDR1 and CDR2 sequences are SEHNR and FQNEAQ (reference sequence). The CDR3 DNA follows: TGTGCCAGCAGCTTACGAGAAGATACGCAGTATTTT. This translates into CASSLREDTQYF.